This entry lists 15 T cell receptor beta chains sequenced from one sample in a study of cytomegalovirus exposure and HLA in healthy donors. Primers for the PCR totalled 60 Vbeta and 13 Jbeta. Using immunoSEQ multiplex PCR, the repertoire was profiled, and TCRdb retains in-frame clones only, with some absent. In the table there are some 180,000 clones, more than 9.5% of which are singletons. What was sequenced was PBMCs. The receptors derive from a man between 50 and 59 years old in good health and CMV-seropositive.

The chain joins TRBV7-9 to TRBJ1-5; D possibly corresponds to TRBD1 (6 bases). CDR3 length equals 15 residues. Trimming left V 5 bases short and J 5 bases short, with 16 bases between. Germline values: CDR1 SEHNR, CDR2 FQNEAQ (reference sequence). DNA for the CDR3: TGTGCCAGCAGCCCCTCCAGGGGTTGGGATCAGCCCCAGCATTTT. Translation gives CASSPSRGWDQPQHF.

The V call is TRBV5-1, the J call TRBJ2-5, with 12 bases fitting TRBD1. CDR3 length equals 16 residues. The V gene end was trimmed by 3 bases and the J gene end by 5 bases; junction bases not matched to a gene: 8. Germline V lookup: CDR1 SGHRS, CDR2 YFSETQ. The CDR3 sequence is CASSSGDRGPGETQYF. The CDR3 region has the DNA TGCGCCAGCAGCTCCGGGGACAGGGGGCCAGGGGAGACCCAGTACTTC.

The CDR3 region has the DNA TGTGCCAGTAGTATAGGGGACAGGACTTATGAAGCTTTCTTT. It codes for CASSIGDRTYEAFF. V and J are TRBV19 and TRBJ1-1, with 8 bases fitting TRBD1. This CDR3 is built from 14 residues. V was clipped by 1 base and J by 7 bases; unmatched bases: 5. CDR1 and CDR2 from the germline V gene are LNHDA and SQIVND (reference sequence).

This clone was seen only a few times. Other DNA sequences in the same sample also yield this CDR3. The V and J genes are TRBV11-3 and TRBJ1-1, with D uncertain. The V end was cut by 5 bases, the J end by 1 base, with 8 bases between. The V gene's germline CDR1 is SGHNT and CDR2 YENEEA. CDR3 length: 13 residues. The CDR3 region has the DNA TGTGCCAGCAGCCGGTCAGGGAACACTGAAGCTTTCTTT. Amino acid sequence: CASSRSGNTEAFF.

The chain couples TRBV5-6 to TRBJ2-3, with D perhaps TRBD2 (5 bases). V lost 2 bases to trimming and J lost 5 bases, with 15 bases between them. Germline CDR1 and CDR2: SGHDT and YYEEEE. The CDR3 loop spans 15 amino acids. The CDR3 loop reads CASSFPGLKGDTQYF. For the CDR3, the DNA is TGTGCCAGCAGCTTCCCCGGACTTAAGGGAGATACGCAGTATTTT.

CDR3 coding DNA: TGTGCCAGCAGCTCCTCGACAGGGACAGATACGCAGTATTTT. This encodes CASSSSTGTDTQYF. The chain joins TRBV11-3 to TRBJ2-3; 7 bases are a match to TRBD1. The CDR3 spans 14 residues. With V trimmed by 4 bases and J by 3 bases, 4 bases remained unmatched. CDR1 SGHNT and CDR2 YENEEA come from the germline V gene.

This clone was counted only a few times. The J gene is TRBJ1-5, the V gene TRBV2, with 11 positions matching TRBD1. The CDR3 totals 14 residues. CDR1 is SNHLY and CDR2 is FYNNEI in the germline V gene. V dropped 6 bases and J dropped 9; count of bases not matched to a gene: 7. CDR3 sequence reads: CASRVGQGGRPQHF. In nucleotides, the CDR3 is TGTGCCAGCAGAGTGGGACAGGGGGGGAGGCCCCAGCATTTT.

The V call is TRBV29-1, the J call TRBJ2-3; 10 bases map to TRBD1. CDR3 length: 15 residues. V trimming: 3 bases; J trimming: 6 bases; junction bases outside the gene matches: 9. CDR1 and CDR2 from the germline V gene are SQVTM and ANQGSEA. CDR3 region: CSVEGLDRGEDTQYF. The CDR3 region has the DNA TGCAGCGTTGAGGGCCTGGACAGGGGGGAGGATACGCAGTATTTT.

The sample holds a few counts of this clone. The sample holds other DNA sequences that translate to the same CDR3. This chain joins TRBV5-4 and TRBJ2-1; D is ambiguous. This CDR3 has 11 amino acids. Trimming removed 3 bases at V and 4 bases at J, with 2 bases between. Germline V gives CDR1 SGHNT, CDR2 YYREEE (reference sequence). In DNA, the CDR3 is TGTGCCAGCAGCTCATACAATGAGCAGTTCTTC. As protein: CASSSYNEQFF.

The rearrangement joins TRBV27 to TRBJ1-2; D is unclear. The CDR3 spans 12 residues. V dropped 5 bases and J dropped 4 bases, with 8 bases sitting between them. CDR1 and CDR2 from the germline V gene are MNHEY and SMNVEV (reference sequence). DNA of the CDR3: TGTGCCAGCAGTCCCGACTCCTATGGCTACACCTTC. It specifies CASSPDSYGYTF.

This clone has just a few counts. The chain has TRBV18 and TRBJ2-3; tentative D call: TRBD1 (5 bases). CDR3 size: 16 residues. CDR1 and CDR2 from the germline V gene are KGHSH and LQKENI. V was shortened by 1 base and J by 2 bases, with 13 bases between the two germline ends. The CDR3, as DNA: TGTGCCAGCTCACCACTCGCAGGGTCGAACACAGATACGCAGTATTTT. Translation gives CASSPLAGSNTDTQYF.

This clone showed up just a few times. The J gene is TRBJ1-2, the V gene TRBV12-1; the D call TRBD1 from the table was never checked on the DNA. TRBV12-1 corresponds to a pseudogene. The CDR3 has 8 amino acids. This CDR3 reads CASRPRGF. CDR3 bases: TGTGCCAGCAGGCCAAGGGGCTTC.

The V and J genes are TRBV4-3 and TRBJ2-3; 8 positions agree with TRBD2. CDR1 and CDR2 (germline): LGHNA, YSLEER. Germline trimming cut 0 bases from V and 1 base from J; bases unmatched to any gene: 3. The CDR3 loop spans 16 amino acids. CDR3 bases: TGCGCCAGCAGCCAAGATGGCGGGGGGCGCACAGATACGCAGTATTTT. It yields the protein CASSQDGGGRTDTQYF.

The chain carries TRBV2 and TRBJ1-6; D is possibly TRBD1 (5 bases). CDR1 is SNHLY and CDR2 is FYNNEI in the germline V gene. V was pared by 6 bases and J by 10 bases, with 13 bases between. The CDR3 loop spans 13 amino acids. The CDR3 region is CASRFSGESPLHF. CDR3 sequence (DNA): TGTGCCAGCAGGTTTTCGGGGGAGTCACCCCTCCACTTT.

This clone has more than one count but fewer than ten. This sequence joins TRBV4-3 and TRBJ2-2, with TRBD2 matching over 11 bases. CDR1 is LGHNA, CDR2 YSLEER, per germline. Trimming at V came to 3 bases and at J to 1 base, leaving 10 bases not matched to a gene. This CDR3 is 19 amino acids long. The CDR3: CASSQTLVAGGLNTGELFF. In DNA form, the CDR3 reads TGCGCCAGCAGCCAGACCCTCGTAGCGGGGGGGTTGAACACCGGGGAGCTGTTTTTT.